These T cell receptor beta chains were read from a single sample in a study of CD8+CD57+ T cells in acquired aplastic anemia. Via MiXCR, TCRdb re-called the reads, giving one row per CDR3 protein. Of 250,000 to 300,000 distinct CDR3 sequences in the sample, 50% to 70% are singletons; the top ten hold roughly 8%. Sequencing input: sorted CD4+, CD8+, or CD8+CD57+ T cells (not recorded which) from PBMCs. These receptors originate from a human donor with severe aplastic anemia or a healthy control (not recorded which). The CDR3 runs from the conserved cysteine through the conserved F or W. Each record gives: J gene, V gene, CDR3 protein.

J gene: TRBJ1-1; V gene: TRBV7-7; CDR3 protein: CASSELRGAMNTEAFF
J gene: TRBJ1-1; V gene: TRBV7-3; CDR3 protein: CASSLGQGNMAFF
J gene: TRBJ2-5; V gene: TRBV7-3; CDR3 protein: CASSFGGRQETQYF
J gene: TRBJ2-7; V gene: TRBV7-2; CDR3 protein: CASSLARDRDYEQYF
J gene: TRBJ1-4; V gene: TRBV12-3/TRBV12-4; CDR3 protein: CASSQSDSRRGKLFF
J gene: TRBJ2-6; V gene: TRBV5-4; CDR3 protein: CASTKGGSGANVLTF
J gene: TRBJ2-3; V gene: TRBV4-2; CDR3 protein: CASSPSLGGDTQYF
J gene: TRBJ2-1; V gene: TRBV7-2; CDR3 protein: CASSLPGQGGNEQFF
J gene: TRBJ2-1; V gene: TRBV29-1; CDR3 protein: CSMCLTSAGREQFF
J gene: TRBJ1-5; V gene: TRBV2; CDR3 protein: CASSGADNSNQPQHF
J gene: TRBJ2-7; V gene: TRBV19; CDR3 protein: CASSRLAGGPIYEQYF
J gene: TRBJ1-1; V gene: TRBV5-1; CDR3 protein: CASSLTGYNEASF
J gene: TRBJ2-5; V gene: TRBV29-1; CDR3 protein: CSVSGGGNQPQYF
J gene: TRBJ2-7; V gene: TRBV4-1; CDR3 protein: CASSQDQAGAYEQYF
J gene: TRBJ1-6; V gene: TRBV2; CDR3 protein: CASLRDRGSSYNSPLHF
J gene: TRBJ1-3; V gene: TRBV28; CDR3 protein: CASSLLTRGTGRGNTIYF
J gene: TRBJ2-7; V gene: TRBV12-5; CDR3 protein: CASGLYRVSYEQYF
J gene: TRBJ1-6; V gene: TRBV19; CDR3 protein: CASRRTGDYNSPLHF
J gene: TRBJ2-5; V gene: TRBV20-1; CDR3 protein: CSAAPLVAGAETQYF
J gene: TRBJ2-7; V gene: TRBV7-9; CDR3 protein: CASSLGPGQGPYEQYF
J gene: TRBJ2-5; V gene: TRBV6-2/TRBV6-3; CDR3 protein: CASSYWDRDQETQYF
J gene: TRBJ2-5; V gene: TRBV9; CDR3 protein: CASSVGGGSETQYF
J gene: TRBJ1-1; V gene: TRBV9; CDR3 protein: CASSTHDTEAFF
J gene: TRBJ2-3; V gene: TRBV2; CDR3 protein: CASSYNRDRGGTDTQYF
J gene: TRBJ2-7; V gene: TRBV19; CDR3 protein: CATRGGQGVSYEQYF
J gene: TRBJ2-6; V gene: TRBV5-1; CDR3 protein: CASSLQGPGANVLTF
J gene: TRBJ2-2; V gene: TRBV5-8; CDR3 protein: CASSSKTANTGELFF
J gene: TRBJ1-1; V gene: TRBV9; CDR3 protein: CASSPRQAFTEAFF
J gene: TRBJ1-2; V gene: TRBV9; CDR3 protein: CASSGKGLTNYGYTF
J gene: TRBJ2-2; V gene: TRBV28; CDR3 protein: CAWRVVAGGWNTGELFF
J gene: TRBJ1-2; V gene: TRBV9; CDR3 protein: CASSVTDRANYGYTF
J gene: TRBJ1-2; V gene: TRBV6-1; CDR3 protein: CASREADSYYGYTF
J gene: TRBJ2-3; V gene: TRBV29-1; CDR3 protein: CSVEDTGRGTQYF
J gene: TRBJ1-6; V gene: TRBV20-1; CDR3 protein: CSAVQGVLSPLHF
J gene: TRBJ2-3; V gene: TRBV6-1; CDR3 protein: CAISERGTAASRDTQYF
J gene: TRBJ1-3; V gene: TRBV10-2; CDR3 protein: CASSERESAGNTIYF
J gene: TRBJ2-7; V gene: TRBV29-1; CDR3 protein: CSVNRAGVDYEQYF
J gene: TRBJ1-1; V gene: TRBV7-9; CDR3 protein: CASSGQDGNTEAFF
J gene: TRBJ2-7; V gene: TRBV10-3; CDR3 protein: CAISEPSQGYEQYF
J gene: TRBJ1-5; V gene: TRBV7-2; CDR3 protein: CASSLWVRWDQPQHF
J gene: TRBJ1-1; V gene: TRBV24-1; CDR3 protein: CATRQDDRVGRTEAFF
J gene: TRBJ2-7; V gene: TRBV11-2; CDR3 protein: CASSLSGTGIYEQYF
J gene: TRBJ2-5; V gene: TRBV25-1; CDR3 protein: CASRGETQYF
J gene: TRBJ1-5; V gene: TRBV6-1; CDR3 protein: CASSEGQGQPQHF
J gene: TRBJ1-3; V gene: TRBV29-1; CDR3 protein: CSVVLLAGNTIYF
J gene: TRBJ2-1; V gene: TRBV7-9; CDR3 protein: CASSPAGGGRYGQFF
J gene: TRBJ1-3; V gene: TRBV20-1; CDR3 protein: CSASAPAPSSGNTIYF
J gene: TRBJ1-5; V gene: TRBV7-2; CDR3 protein: CASSLAGTTFNQPQHF
J gene: TRBJ2-7; V gene: TRBV15; CDR3 protein: CATSTTTYEQYF
J gene: TRBJ2-3; V gene: TRBV7-3; CDR3 protein: CASSSDRVSDTQYF